Shown below are 29 T cell receptor beta chains from a single sample sequenced in a study of blood T cell repertoires in COVID-19. TCRdb keeps only in-frame clones here, not all; method: immunoSEQ multiplex PCR. The sample records about 300,000 clones, around 89% being singletons. Material: peripheral blood. These receptor sequences come from a woman between 25 and 40 years old with COVID-19, enrolled during active disease.

Points on this clone: At the DNA level, this CDR3 is encoded by other sequences in the same sample as well. The V call is TRBV5-6, the J call TRBJ1-1; TRBD1 aligns across 7 bases. Germline V gene data show CDR1 as SGHDT and CDR2 as YYEEEE. This CDR3 has 14 amino acids. V was pared by 4 bases and J by 1 base, with 4 bases of the junction left unmatched. The DNA of the CDR3 is TGTGCCAGCAGCCGGGACAGAGCGAACACTGAAGCTTTCTTT. Protein: CASSRDRANTEAFF.

The gene calls are TRBV5-6 and TRBJ2-7; 11 bases match TRBD2. The ends lost 5 bases at V and 3 bases at J; junction bases unmatched: 7. CDR1 is SGHDT and CDR2 is YYEEEE in the germline V gene. This CDR3 region has 15 residues. CDR3 nucleotide sequence: TGTGCCAGCAGGCAACTAGCGGGGGCGGTCTACGAGCAGTACTTC. Translation gives CASRQLAGAVYEQYF.

The chain combines TRBV5-4 with TRBJ1-1, with D perhaps TRBD1 (5 bases). Deletions cut 3 bases from V and 3 bases from J, with 12 bases between. From germline, CDR1 is SGHNT and CDR2 YYREEE (reference sequence). There are 14 residues in the CDR3. CDR3: CASSSEQADTEAFF. The CDR3 coding sequence is TGTGCCAGCAGCTCCGAACAGGCCGACACTGAAGCTTTCTTT.

This chain connects TRBV3-1 (or the pseudogene TRBV3-2) to TRBJ2-3; unclear D gene. CDR1 is LGHDT and CDR2 is YNNKEL in the germline V gene (reference sequence). The CDR3 has 13 amino acids. Trimming took 6 bases from V and 3 from J, leaving 10 bases between them. The CDR3 sequence is CASSLMRTDTQYF. The CDR3, as DNA: TGTGCCAGCAGTCTGATGAGGACAGATACGCAGTATTTT.

This clone was counted only a few times. V usage is TRBV11-3 and J usage is TRBJ1-1, with D unresolved. Looked up from germline, CDR1 is SGHNT and CDR2 is YENEEA. This CDR3 has 13 residues. Trimming left V 5 bases short and J 5 bases short, with 12 bases between. The CDR3 reads CASSLFGGTEAFF. For the CDR3, the DNA is TGTGCCAGCAGCCTCTTTGGCGGGACTGAAGCTTTCTTT.

The CDR3 DNA reads as TGTGCCAGCAGCTTTCCGGGTCAGCCCCAGCATTTT. This encodes CASSFPGQPQHF. This chain links TRBV14 with TRBJ1-5; D not resolved. Germline CDR1 is SGHDN and CDR2 is FVKESK. V was cut by 5 bases and J by 6 bases, with 8 bases left in between. This CDR3 contains 12 residues.

This chain uses TRBV5-5 with TRBJ1-1; D remains unclear. V was shortened by 4 bases and J by 3 bases, with 19 bases between the two germline ends. The germline gives CDR1 SGHKS, CDR2 YYEKEE (reference sequence). The CDR3 is 16 amino acids. The CDR3 DNA sequence: TGTGCCAGCAGCCCCCTCCCTCGCCAGTCTTACACTGAAGCTTTCTTT. This encodes CASSPLPRQSYTEAFF.

The chain couples TRBV24-1 to TRBJ2-3; TRBD1 is a possible D gene (5 bases). Trimming cost V 4 bases and J 6 bases, with 10 bases left between them. The CDR3 length is 13 residues. The germline V gene encodes CDR1 KGHDR and CDR2 SFDVKD. The DNA for the CDR3 is TGTGCCACCAGTGAGACAGTGGTGGATACGCAGTATTTT. It yields the protein CATSETVVDTQYF.

The chain combines TRBV11-2 with TRBJ2-7; 8 bases are a match to TRBD1. Germline V lookup: CDR1 SGHAT, CDR2 FQNNGV. The CDR3 sequence is 13 residues long. V was clipped by 5 bases and J by 5 bases; unmatched bases: 5. CDR3 sequence reads: CASSRDRGDEQYV. As DNA, the CDR3 is TGTGCCAGCAGCCGCGACAGGGGAGACGAGCAGTACGTC.

The V and J genes are TRBV19 and TRBJ2-5, with D unclear. CDR1 and CDR2 from the germline V gene are LNHDA and SQIVND (reference sequence). V was cut by 4 bases and J by 4 bases, with 16 bases left in between. The CDR3 totals 15 residues. CDR3 nucleotides: TGTGCCAGTAGTACCTTTGCGGTGGGTCTAGAGACCCAGTACTTC. Translating gives CASSTFAVGLETQYF.

The chain carries TRBV6-5 and TRBJ2-1, with 9 bases aligning to TRBD1. Germline CDR1 is MNHEY and CDR2 is SVGAGI. The CDR3 sequence is 15 residues long. Trimming took 4 bases from V and 4 from J; bases not matched to a gene: 5. DNA for the CDR3: TGTGCCAGCAGTTCAATACAGGGGGCTTACAATGAGCAGTTCTTC. This gives the protein CASSSIQGAYNEQFF.

The chain couples TRBV2 to TRBJ1-5, with 8 bases fitting TRBD1. V lost 6 bases to trimming and J lost 6 bases; unmatched junction nucleotides: 10. Germline V gene data show CDR1 as SNHLY and CDR2 as FYNNEI. CDR3 length: 15 amino acids. The DNA of the CDR3 is TGTGCCAGCAGGACGGCAGGGGGCTTCCCTCAGCCCCAGCATTTT. This encodes CASRTAGGFPQPQHF.

The chain couples TRBV19 to TRBJ1-2, with D possibly TRBD1 on 6 matching bases. Germline CDR1 and CDR2: LNHDA and SQIVND (reference sequence). V shed 4 bases and J shed 0 bases, with 12 bases lying between them. The CDR3 consists of 15 residues. The CDR3 loop reads CASSTTGFANYGYTF. The CDR3 DNA reads as TGTGCCAGTAGTACAACAGGGTTTGCTAACTATGGCTACACCTTC.

V and J are TRBV11-2 and TRBJ2-2; 10 nucleotides align to TRBD1. Per germline, CDR1 SGHAT and CDR2 FQNNGV. The junction had 12 bases not matched to a gene; V was cut back by 5 bases and J by 3 bases. This CDR3 has 18 residues. The CDR3 sequence is CASSLRDRGVSDTGELFF. CDR3 DNA sequence: TGTGCCAGCAGCCTCCGGGACAGGGGAGTATCCGACACCGGGGAGCTGTTTTTT.

This chain connects TRBV6-5 to TRBJ1-2; TRBD1 might be the D (5 bases). The CDR3 is 11 amino acids. The germline CDR1 and CDR2 sequences are MNHEY and SVGAGI. Trimming left V 11 bases short and J 4 bases short, with 11 bases between. The CDR3 nucleotides are TGTGCCTCAGGGTCCTTCTATGGCTACACCTTC. Amino acids: CASGSFYGYTF.

V usage is TRBV15 and J usage is TRBJ2-1; D might be TRBD2 (6 bases). V was pared by 5 bases and J by 5 bases, with 19 bases between. In germline, CDR1 is LNHNV, CDR2 YYDKDF (reference sequence). The CDR3 sequence is 16 residues long. The CDR3 sequence: CATSDGTGGYHNEQFF. The CDR3 bases are TGTGCCACCAGCGACGGGACTGGGGGTTATCACAATGAGCAGTTCTTC. Together with reference TRBV15 and TRBJ2-1, the CDR3 gives the full variable domain: DAMVIQNPRYQVTQFGKPVTLSCSQTLNHNVMYWYQQKSSQAPKLLFHYYDKDFNNEADTPDNFQSRRPNTSFCFLDIRSPGLGDTAMYLCATSDGTGGYHNEQFFGPGTRLTVL.

The J gene is TRBJ1-6, the V gene TRBV10-2; the match to TRBD1 covers 9 bases. The trim removed 4 bases at V and 9 bases at J, leaving 4 bases unmatched. Germline V CDR1 and CDR2: WSHSY, SAAADI. This CDR3 is built from 14 residues. The chain's CDR3 is CASSVGQGFSPLHF. The CDR3, as DNA: TGCGCCAGCAGTGTCGGACAGGGGTTTTCACCCCTCCACTTT.

In its sample, this clone was seen a few times. This chain joins TRBV24-1 and TRBJ2-1; the match to TRBD2 covers 8 bases. The junction had 5 bases not matched to a gene; V was cut back by 3 bases and J by 5 bases. Germline CDR1 and CDR2: KGHDR and SFDVKD. The CDR3 has 15 amino acids. CDR3 nucleotide sequence: TGTGCCACCAGTGATGGCAGCGGGGGCAACAATGAGCAGTTCTTC. Translating gives CATSDGSGGNNEQFF.

The rearrangement joins TRBV24-1 to TRBJ2-3; 12 nucleotides agree with TRBD1. Germline CDR1 reads KGHDR; CDR2 reads SFDVKD. The CDR3 runs 17 residues. Trimming took 4 bases from V and 1 from J; bases not matched to a gene: 5. Here the CDR3 DNA reads TGTGCCACCAGTGACCCCGGGACAGGGGGCGGCACAGATACGCAGTATTTT. Translating it yields CATSDPGTGGGTDTQYF.

This clone came up many times. The chain links TRBV3-1 (or the pseudogene TRBV3-2) to TRBJ1-6, with 9 bases that match TRBD1. V was pared by 1 base and J by 10 bases, with 11 bases of the junction left unmatched. The germline V gene has CDR1 LGHDT and CDR2 YNNKEL (reference sequence). The CDR3 loop spans 17 amino acids. CDR3: CASSQAGTGSLGSPLHF. The CDR3 DNA reads as TGTGCCAGCAGCCAAGCCGGGACAGGGTCCCTGGGGTCACCCCTCCACTTT.

The V gene is TRBV15, the J gene TRBJ2-5; TRBD2 agrees at 11 bases. The CDR3 spans 20 residues. The germline CDR1 and CDR2 sequences are LNHNV and YYDKDF (reference sequence). After removal of 0 bases from V and 5 bases from J, the junction contained 17 bases not matched to a gene. The CDR3 nucleotides read TGTGCCACCAGCAGAGATGAAAGGACAATAGCGGGGGGGCGGAGTGAGACCCAGTACTTC. As protein: CATSRDERTIAGGRSETQYF. Using reference TRBV15 and TRBJ2-5 for the parts outside the CDR3, the full variable domain is DAMVIQNPRYQVTQFGKPVTLSCSQTLNHNVMYWYQQKSSQAPKLLFHYYDKDFNNEADTPDNFQSRRPNTSFCFLDIRSPGLGDTAMYLCATSRDERTIAGGRSETQYFGPGTRLLVL.

The V and J genes are TRBV28 and TRBJ1-2, with TRBD1 matching over 7 bases. Losses at the gene ends were 7 bases for V and 5 bases for J; bases not matched to a gene: 16. CDR1 MDHEN and CDR2 SYDVKM come from the germline V gene. The length of the CDR3 is 16 residues. The CDR3: CASTRAPGGGAYGYTF. The CDR3 DNA reads as TGTGCCAGCACCCGCGCCCCCGGAGGGGGCGCTTATGGCTACACCTTC.

V is TRBV4-1 and J is TRBJ1-5, with 8 bases lining up with TRBD1. This CDR3 is 14 amino acids long. Germline assignment: CDR1 MGHRA and CDR2 YSYEKL. The J segment lost 5 bases and the V segment lost 4 bases, leaving 4 bases of the junction unmatched. CDR3 in amino acids: CASSPSDRDQPQHF. Here the CDR3 DNA reads TGCGCCAGCAGCCCCTCGGACAGGGATCAGCCCCAGCATTTT.

This clone was observed a handful of times. The chain joins TRBV29-1 to TRBJ1-2, with 11 nucleotides matching TRBD1. V was clipped by 8 bases and J by 3 bases; unmatched bases: 8. CDR1 is SQVTM and CDR2 is ANQGSEA in the germline V gene. The CDR3 has 14 residues. CDR3 amino acids: CSPRTGGFDYGYTF. CDR3 bases: TGCAGCCCCCGGACAGGGGGCTTCGACTATGGCTACACCTTC.

With respect to this clone: A junction boundary mismatches the germline segment, possibly from a read error. This chain joins TRBV11-3 and TRBJ1-1; weak D call: TRBD1 (6 bases). The germline V gene encodes CDR1 SGHNT and CDR2 YENEEA. The CDR3 length is 12 residues. The DNA for the CDR3 is TGTGCCAGCACCGGACAGAACGCTGAAGCTTTCTTT. It translates to CASTGQNAEAFF.

V gene TRBV7-9 combines with J gene TRBJ1-2; weak D call: TRBD1 (5 bases). CDR3 length: 15 residues. Trimming left V 4 bases short and J 0 bases short, with 12 bases between. Germline lookup yields CDR1 SEHNR and CDR2 FQNEAQ (reference sequence). CDR3 amino acids: CASSWGEGTNYGYTF. The CDR3, as DNA: TGTGCCAGCAGCTGGGGGGAGGGCACTAACTATGGCTACACCTTC.

The V gene is TRBV5-1, the J gene TRBJ2-1; 12 positions match TRBD2. The CDR3 extends over 15 amino acids. With 4 bases clipped from V and 8 bases from J, the junction kept 7 bases outside the gene matches. CDR1 is SGHRS and CDR2 is YFSETQ in the germline V gene. The CDR3 loop is CASSPGLAGMDEQFF. CDR3 DNA: TGCGCCAGCAGCCCAGGACTAGCGGGAATGGATGAGCAGTTCTTC.

The genes are TRBV4-3 and TRBJ1-1; TRBD1 agrees at 10 bases. The CDR3 covers 13 residues. Germline-derived CDR1 and CDR2 are LGHNA and YSLEER. V lost 4 bases, J lost 6 bases, and 2 bases stayed unmatched. The CDR3 nucleotides are TGCGCCAGCAGCCGAGGACAGGGGGCTGAAGCTTTCTTT. Its protein product is CASSRGQGAEAFF.

The rearrangement joins TRBV9 to TRBJ1-5; TRBD1 matches 8 bases. This CDR3 is 15 amino acids long. The V gene end was trimmed by 5 bases and the J gene end by 6 bases; junction bases not matched to a gene: 10. Per germline, CDR1 SGDLS and CDR2 YYNGEE. This CDR3 is CASSQTGESRQPQHF. CDR3 coding DNA: TGTGCCAGCAGTCAGACAGGGGAGAGTCGTCAGCCCCAGCATTTT.